This T cell receptor beta chain came from a study of CD8 T cells in ankylosing spondylitis. TCRdb passed the 5' RACE reads through MiXCR, listing each CDR3 protein once. The data show 700,000 to 850,000 distinct CDR3 sequences, 12% seen once. The germline V gene has CDR1 LGHNA and CDR2 YSLEER. This CDR3 comprises 16 residues. Trimming left V 1 base short and J 5 bases short, with 18 bases between. Study-wide findings and caveats: Ankylosing spondylitis blood appeared to carry a characteristic TCR beta motif of several highly homologous variants.

This clonotype was detected a few times. Its antigen is undetermined. Sequences were obtained from blood, either unsorted or a sorted T cell fraction (not recorded which). The J gene is TRBJ2-7, the V gene TRBV4-3; D uncertain. The clonotype comes from a male donor with ankylosing spondylitis. In DNA, the CDR3 is TGCGCCAGCAGCCAAGGCGCCCCTAGAGATTCCCACGAGCAGTACTTC. Amino acid sequence: CASSQGAPRDSHEQYF.